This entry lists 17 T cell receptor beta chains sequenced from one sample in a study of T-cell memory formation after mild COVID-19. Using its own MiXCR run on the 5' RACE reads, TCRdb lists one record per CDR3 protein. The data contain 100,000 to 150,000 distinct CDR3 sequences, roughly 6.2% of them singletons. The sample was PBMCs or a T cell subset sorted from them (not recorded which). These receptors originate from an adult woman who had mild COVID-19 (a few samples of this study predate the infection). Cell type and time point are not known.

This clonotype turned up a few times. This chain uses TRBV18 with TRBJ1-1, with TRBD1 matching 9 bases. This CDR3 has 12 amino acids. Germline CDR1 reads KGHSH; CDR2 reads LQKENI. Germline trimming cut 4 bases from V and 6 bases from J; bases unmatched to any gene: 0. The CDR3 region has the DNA TGTGCCAGCTCACGACAGGGGGCTGAAGCTTTCTTT. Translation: CASSRQGAEAFF.

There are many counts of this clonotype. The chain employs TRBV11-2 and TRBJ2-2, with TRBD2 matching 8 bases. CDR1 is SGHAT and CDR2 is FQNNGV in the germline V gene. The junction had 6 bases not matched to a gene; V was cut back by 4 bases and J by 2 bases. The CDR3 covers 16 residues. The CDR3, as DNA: TGTGCCAGCAGCTCCAGGACTAGCTTAAACACCGGGGAGCTGTTTTTT. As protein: CASSSRTSLNTGELFF.

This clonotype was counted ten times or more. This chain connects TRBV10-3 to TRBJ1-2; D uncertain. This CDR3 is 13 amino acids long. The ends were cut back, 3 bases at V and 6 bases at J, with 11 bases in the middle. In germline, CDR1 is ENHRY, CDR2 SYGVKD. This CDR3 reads CAISEGPGHGYTF. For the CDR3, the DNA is TGTGCCATCAGTGAAGGGCCTGGGCATGGCTACACCTTC.

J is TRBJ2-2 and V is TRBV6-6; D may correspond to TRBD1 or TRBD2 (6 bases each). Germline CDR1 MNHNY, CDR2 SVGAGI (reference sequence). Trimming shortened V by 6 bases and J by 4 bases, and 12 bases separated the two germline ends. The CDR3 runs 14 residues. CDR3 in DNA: TGTGCCAGCAGAGCCGAGGGGGGCACCGGGGAGCTGTTTTTT. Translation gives CASRAEGGTGELFF.

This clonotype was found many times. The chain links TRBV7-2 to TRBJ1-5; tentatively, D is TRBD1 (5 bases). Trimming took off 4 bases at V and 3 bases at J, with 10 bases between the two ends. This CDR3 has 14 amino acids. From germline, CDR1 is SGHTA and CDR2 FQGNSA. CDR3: CASSSGRHNQPQHF. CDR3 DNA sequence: TGTGCCAGCAGCTCGGGACGGCACAATCAGCCCCAGCATTTT.

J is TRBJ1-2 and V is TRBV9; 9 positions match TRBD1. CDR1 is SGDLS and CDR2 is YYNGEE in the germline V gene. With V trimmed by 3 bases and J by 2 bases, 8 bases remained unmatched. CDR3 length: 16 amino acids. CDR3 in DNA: TGTGCCAGCAGCGCCAGGAGGGACAGGGCAAACTATGGCTACACCTTC. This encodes CASSARRDRANYGYTF. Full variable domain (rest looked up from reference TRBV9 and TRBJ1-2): DSGVTQTPKHLITATGQRVTLRCSPRSGDLSVYWYQQSLDQGLQFLIQYYNGEERAKGNILERFSAQQFPDLHSELNLSSLELGDSALYFCASSARRDRANYGYTFGSGTRLTVV.

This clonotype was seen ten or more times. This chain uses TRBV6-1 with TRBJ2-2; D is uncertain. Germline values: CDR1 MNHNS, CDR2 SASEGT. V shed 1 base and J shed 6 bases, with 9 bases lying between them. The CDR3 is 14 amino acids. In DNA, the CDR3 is TGTGCCAGCAGTGAAGATCAATGGGCCGGGGAGCTGTTTTTT. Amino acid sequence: CASSEDQWAGELFF.

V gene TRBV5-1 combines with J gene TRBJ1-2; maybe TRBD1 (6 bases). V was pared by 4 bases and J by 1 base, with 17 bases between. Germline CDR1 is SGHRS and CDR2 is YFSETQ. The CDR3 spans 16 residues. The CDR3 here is CASSPPGQKLNYGYTF. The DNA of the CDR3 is TGCGCCAGCAGCCCGCCCGGACAGAAACTTAACTATGGCTACACCTTC. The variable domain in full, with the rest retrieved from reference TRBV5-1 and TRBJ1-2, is KAGVTQTPRYLIKTRGQQVTLSCSPISGHRSVSWYQQTPGQGLQFLFEYFSETQRNKGNFPGRFSGRQFSNSRSEMNVSTLELGDSALYLCASSPPGQKLNYGYTFGSGTRLTVV.

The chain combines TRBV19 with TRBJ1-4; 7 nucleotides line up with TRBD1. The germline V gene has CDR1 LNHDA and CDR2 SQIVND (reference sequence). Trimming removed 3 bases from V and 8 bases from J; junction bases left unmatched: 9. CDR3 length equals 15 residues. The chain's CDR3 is CASSIVDRVGEKLFF. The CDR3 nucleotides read TGTGCCAGTAGTATCGTCGACAGGGTAGGAGAAAAACTGTTTTTT.

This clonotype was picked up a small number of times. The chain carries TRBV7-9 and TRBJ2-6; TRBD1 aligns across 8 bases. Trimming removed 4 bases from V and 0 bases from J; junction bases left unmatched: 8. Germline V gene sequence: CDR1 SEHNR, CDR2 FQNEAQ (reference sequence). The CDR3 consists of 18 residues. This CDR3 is CASSWDRSPLSGANVLTF. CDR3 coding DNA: TGTGCCAGCAGCTGGGACAGGTCCCCGCTCTCTGGGGCCAACGTCCTGACTTTC.

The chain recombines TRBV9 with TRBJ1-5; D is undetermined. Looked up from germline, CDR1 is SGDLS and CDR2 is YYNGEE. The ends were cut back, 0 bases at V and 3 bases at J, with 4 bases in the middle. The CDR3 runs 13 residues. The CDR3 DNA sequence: TGTGCCAGCAGCGTAGACCACAATCAGCCCCAGCATTTT. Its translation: CASSVDHNQPQHF.

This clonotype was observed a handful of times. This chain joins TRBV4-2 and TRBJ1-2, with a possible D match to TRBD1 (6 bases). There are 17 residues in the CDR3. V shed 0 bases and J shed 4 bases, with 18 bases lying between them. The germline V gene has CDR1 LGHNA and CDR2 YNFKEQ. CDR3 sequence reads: CASSQEQGLPDGYGYTF. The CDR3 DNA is TGTGCCAGCAGCCAAGAACAGGGACTCCCCGACGGCTATGGCTACACCTTC.

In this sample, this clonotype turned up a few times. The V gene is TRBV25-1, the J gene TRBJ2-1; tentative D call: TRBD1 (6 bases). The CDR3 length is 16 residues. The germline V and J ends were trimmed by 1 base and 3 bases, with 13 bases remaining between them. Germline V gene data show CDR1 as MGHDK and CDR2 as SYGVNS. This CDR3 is CASSELGAGRYNEQFF. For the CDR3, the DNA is TGTGCCAGCAGTGAATTGGGGGCGGGCCGCTACAATGAGCAGTTCTTC.

CDR3 amino acids: CASSAHRVDYGYTF. CDR3 bases: TGTGCCAGCAGCGCCCACAGGGTAGACTATGGCTACACCTTC. V usage is TRBV9 and J usage is TRBJ1-2; D may be TRBD1 (6 bases). In germline, CDR1 is SGDLS, CDR2 YYNGEE. The CDR3 loop spans 14 amino acids. The V and J ends lost 3 bases and 3 bases respectively, with 12 bases between them.

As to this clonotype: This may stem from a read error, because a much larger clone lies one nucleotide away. The DNA for the CDR3 is TGTGCCAGAAAAGCGACGTTGAGCACAGATACGCAGTATTTT. This sequence encodes CARKATLSTDTQYF. V is TRBV7-2 and J is TRBJ2-3; D not certain. This CDR3 spans 14 amino acids. V shed 9 bases and J shed 0 bases, with 13 bases lying between them. Germline loops: CDR1 SGHTA, CDR2 FQGNSA. Combining the CDR3 with reference TRBV7-2 and TRBJ2-3 gives the whole variable domain GAGVSQSPSNKVTEKGKDVELRCDPISGHTALYWYRQSLGQGLEFLIYFQGNSAPDKSGLPSDRFSAERTGGSVSTLTIQRTQQEDSAVYLCARKATLSTDTQYFGPGTRLTVL.

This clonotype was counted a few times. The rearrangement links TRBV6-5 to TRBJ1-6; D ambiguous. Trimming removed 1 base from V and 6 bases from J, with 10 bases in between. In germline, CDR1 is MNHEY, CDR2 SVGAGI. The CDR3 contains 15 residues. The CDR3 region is CASSYWQRRNSPLHF. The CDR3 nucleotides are TGTGCCAGCAGTTACTGGCAGCGCCGTAATTCACCCCTCCACTTT.

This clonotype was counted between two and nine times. The CDR3 sequence is CASSPSYRGSITDTQYF. Written as DNA, the CDR3 is TGTGCCAGCAGCCCATCTTACCGCGGGAGTATCACAGATACGCAGTATTTT. This chain joins TRBV7-2 and TRBJ2-3; TRBD2 aligns across 7 bases. Trimming cost V 5 bases and J 2 bases; bases outside gene matches: 13. The CDR3 extends over 17 amino acids. Germline V gives CDR1 SGHTA, CDR2 FQGNSA.